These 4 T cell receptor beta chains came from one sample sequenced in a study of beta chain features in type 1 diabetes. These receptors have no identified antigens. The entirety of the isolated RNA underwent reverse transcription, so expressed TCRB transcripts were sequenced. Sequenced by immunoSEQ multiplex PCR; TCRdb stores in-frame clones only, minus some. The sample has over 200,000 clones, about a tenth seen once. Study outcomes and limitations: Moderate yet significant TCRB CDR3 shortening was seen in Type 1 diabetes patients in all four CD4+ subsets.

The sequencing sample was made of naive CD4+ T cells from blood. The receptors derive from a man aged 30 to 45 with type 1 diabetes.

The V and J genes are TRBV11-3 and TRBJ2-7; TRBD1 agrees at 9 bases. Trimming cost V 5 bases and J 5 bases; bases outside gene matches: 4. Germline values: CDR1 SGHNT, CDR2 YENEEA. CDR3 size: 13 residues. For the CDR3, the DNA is TGTGCCAGCAGCGACACAGGGGGCCACGAGCAGTACTTC. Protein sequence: CASSDTGGHEQYF.

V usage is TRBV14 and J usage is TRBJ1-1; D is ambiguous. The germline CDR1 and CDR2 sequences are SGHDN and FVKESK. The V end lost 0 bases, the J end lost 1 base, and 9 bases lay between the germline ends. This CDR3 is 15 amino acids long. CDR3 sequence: CASSQEAFPNTEAFF. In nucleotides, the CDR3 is TGTGCCAGCAGCCAAGAGGCATTCCCGAACACTGAAGCTTTCTTT.

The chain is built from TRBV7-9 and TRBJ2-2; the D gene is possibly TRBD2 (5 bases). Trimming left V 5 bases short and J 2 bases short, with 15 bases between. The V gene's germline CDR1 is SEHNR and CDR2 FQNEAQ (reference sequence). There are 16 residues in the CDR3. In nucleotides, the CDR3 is TGTGCCAGCAGCCTCTACCCAGCGGCAAACACCGGGGAGCTGTTTTTT. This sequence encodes CASSLYPAANTGELFF.

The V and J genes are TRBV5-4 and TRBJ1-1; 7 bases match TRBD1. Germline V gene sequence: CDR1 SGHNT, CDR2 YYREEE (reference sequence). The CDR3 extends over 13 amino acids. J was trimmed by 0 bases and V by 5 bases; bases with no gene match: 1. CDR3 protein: CASSQGVNTEAFF. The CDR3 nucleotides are TGTGCCAGCAGTCAGGGGGTGAACACTGAAGCTTTCTTT.